The subject of this entry is one TCR beta chain. The V and J ends lost 1 base and 4 bases respectively, with 9 bases between them. Germline-derived CDR1 and CDR2 are KGHDR and SFDVKD. CDR3 length: 14 amino acids. Profiling relied on immunoSEQ multiplex PCR, and the TCRdb table lists in-frame clones only, not all of them. The sample contains about 83,000 clones, 70% to 90% of which appear only once. This sample stems from a study of blood T cell repertoires in COVID-19. In the study overall: Sources were T cells, B-cell-depleted T cells, or PBMCs; the material itself was cDNA or gDNA.

The specimen sequenced was peripheral blood. This clonotype was obtained from an elderly man with active or convalescent COVID-19. V and J are TRBV24-1 and TRBJ2-5; D is uncertain. The CDR3 protein is CATSDFEVPETQYF. The DNA for the CDR3 is TGTGCCACCAGTGATTTTGAGGTTCCAGAGACCCAGTACTTC.